These 21 T cell receptor beta chains were all obtained from the same sample, sequenced in a study of cytomegalovirus exposure and HLA in healthy donors. The PCR ran on 60 Vbeta and 13 Jbeta primers. TCRdb keeps only in-frame clones here, not all; method: immunoSEQ multiplex PCR. Of some 140,000 clones listed, approximately 80% were seen once; the top ten hold 2.2%. Sample: PBMCs. The receptors were gathered from a man aged 30 to 39 in good health and CMV-seronegative.

This chain connects TRBV10-1 to TRBJ2-1, with D hard to call. The CDR3 has 12 residues. The V and J ends lost 8 bases and 8 bases respectively, with 13 bases between them. The germline CDR1 and CDR2 sequences are WNHNN and SYGVQD (reference sequence). The CDR3 protein is CASGLVPDEQFF. The CDR3 coding sequence is TGCGCCAGCGGTCTAGTCCCCGATGAGCAGTTCTTC.

The rearrangement uses TRBV6-5 and TRBJ2-1, with TRBD2 identical over 11 bases. After removal of 5 bases from V and 8 bases from J, the junction contained 8 bases not matched to a gene. This CDR3 contains 15 residues. CDR1 is MNHEY and CDR2 is SVGAGI in the germline V gene. The CDR3 DNA reads TGTGCCAGCAGTCTTAGCGGGAGGGCCTTTTATGAGCAGTTCTTC. Residues: CASSLSGRAFYEQFF.

The chain combines TRBV19 with TRBJ2-2; D gene ambiguous. Germline V CDR1 and CDR2: LNHDA, SQIVND (reference sequence). V lost 3 bases, J lost 5 bases, and 10 bases lay in between. This CDR3 contains 14 residues. The CDR3 protein is CASSMSSRTGELFF. The CDR3 DNA reads TGTGCCAGTAGTATGTCTAGTCGGACCGGGGAGCTGTTTTTT. The whole variable domain, filled in from reference TRBV19 and TRBJ2-2, reads DGGITQSPKYLFRKEGQNVTLSCEQNLNHDAMYWYRQDPGQGLRLIYYSQIVNDFQKGDIAEGYSVSREKKESFPLTVTSAQKNPTAFYLCASSMSSRTGELFFGEGSRLTVL.

The V call is TRBV27, the J call TRBJ2-5, with a tentative D call TRBD1 (5 bases). The J call is in doubt because the DNA end fits TRBJ2-7 better. The CDR3 is 14 residues long. Germline CDR1 MNHEY, CDR2 SMNVEV (reference sequence). The CDR3 sequence: CASSPLRGSYEQYF. In DNA form, the CDR3 reads TGTGCCAGCAGCCCTCTTAGGGGATCCTACGAGCAGTACTTC.

CDR3 coding DNA: TGTGCCAGCGGGACAGGGGGCTCGTTTAAGGCCGAAGCTTTCTTT. Its translation is CASGTGGSFKAEAFF. The genes are TRBV28 and TRBJ1-1; 12 nucleotides align to TRBD1. From germline, CDR1 is MDHEN and CDR2 SYDVKM. J was trimmed by 8 bases and V by 8 bases; bases with no gene match: 12. The CDR3 consists of 15 residues.

The chain joins TRBV4-2 to TRBJ1-2, with D hard to call. The V end lost 0 bases, the J end lost 8 bases, and 25 bases lay between the germline ends. Germline CDR1 and CDR2: LGHNA and YNFKEQ. The CDR3 is 18 residues long. CDR3: CASSQDPPGVVRRGGYTF. CDR3 DNA sequence: TGTGCCAGCAGCCAAGATCCCCCCGGAGTAGTTAGGAGAGGAGGCTACACCTTC.

Comments on this clone: Other DNA sequences in the sample encode the same CDR3. The chain couples TRBV27 to TRBJ2-7, with D maybe TRBD1 (6 bases). Germline loops: CDR1 MNHEY, CDR2 SMNVEV (reference sequence). Trimming shortened V by 6 bases and J by 4 bases, and 7 bases separated the two germline ends. This CDR3 region has 11 residues. CDR3 nucleotides: TGTGCCAGCAGGCAGGGGTACGAGCAGTACTTC. Protein product: CASRQGYEQYF.

This clone was seen a few times. The CDR3 is CASSEENSNQPQHF. CDR3 in DNA: TGCGCCAGCAGTGAGGAGAATAGCAATCAGCCCCAGCATTTT. The rearrangement joins TRBV10-1 to TRBJ1-5; no clear D gene. V was shortened by 2 bases and J by 0 bases, with 5 bases between the two germline ends. This CDR3 region has 14 residues. CDR1 and CDR2 from the germline V gene are WNHNN and SYGVQD (reference sequence).

The chain carries TRBV5-4 and TRBJ2-3, with TRBD2 matching 12 bases. With V trimmed by 3 bases and J by 7 bases, 6 bases remained unmatched. This CDR3 is 15 amino acids long. Germline values: CDR1 SGHNT, CDR2 YYREEE (reference sequence). The DNA of the CDR3 is TGTGCCAGCAGCTCGTCGACTAGCGGGAGTTATACGCAGTATTTT. Translating gives CASSSSTSGSYTQYF.

The sample holds one count of this clone. The chain uses TRBV5-4 and TRBJ2-7, with TRBD2 matching over 9 bases. The CDR3 contains 14 residues. The J segment lost 0 bases and the V segment lost 4 bases, leaving 2 bases of the junction unmatched. CDR1 and CDR2 from the germline V gene are SGHNT and YYREEE (reference sequence). In DNA, the CDR3 is TGTGCCAGCAGCGATAGCGGGAGCTCCTACGAGCAGTACTTC. Residues: CASSDSGSSYEQYF.

This clone was observed a single time. The chain is built from TRBV6-6 and TRBJ2-7, with 10 positions matching TRBD2. Germline V CDR1 and CDR2: MNHNY, SVGAGI (reference sequence). This CDR3 has 14 amino acids. V trimming: 11 bases; J trimming: 7 bases; junction bases outside the gene matches: 14. CDR3 in DNA: TGTGCCGGTAGATCTCTAGCGGGAGCTGAGGAGCAGTACTTC. It translates to CAGRSLAGAEEQYF.

The rearrangement links TRBV19 to TRBJ2-1, with 13 bases lining up with TRBD2. This CDR3 has 17 residues. V was pared by 3 bases and J by 2 bases, with 4 bases of the junction left unmatched. Germline CDR1 LNHDA, CDR2 SQIVND (reference sequence). The CDR3, as DNA: TGTGCCAGTAGTATTGGGACTAGCGGGACCCCCTACAATGAGCAGTTCTTC. It translates to CASSIGTSGTPYNEQFF.

This clone came up a few times. The V gene is TRBV7-7, the J gene TRBJ2-2; D possibly corresponds to TRBD2 (5 bases). Germline CDR1 reads SSHAT; CDR2 reads FNYEAQ (reference sequence). V gave up 0 bases and J gave up 6 bases, with 8 bases separating them. This CDR3 is built from 14 residues. CDR3 DNA: TGTGCCAGCAGCTTAGCGGGAGTGGCCGGGGAGCTGTTTTTT. This sequence encodes CASSLAGVAGELFF.

The chain couples TRBV6-5 to TRBJ2-1; weak D call: TRBD1 (5 bases). Per the germline V gene, CDR1 is MNHEY and CDR2 is SVGAGI. CDR3 size: 12 residues. The V end lost 5 bases, the J end lost 7 bases, and 9 bases lay between the germline ends. CDR3 sequence reads: CASSTQGNEQFF. The CDR3 DNA reads TGTGCCAGCAGTACCCAGGGTAATGAGCAGTTCTTC.

The chain combines TRBV2 with TRBJ2-1; D perhaps matches TRBD2 (6 bases). Trimming shortened V by 6 bases and J by 9 bases, and 9 bases separated the two germline ends. Germline CDR1 is SNHLY and CDR2 is FYNNEI. The CDR3 contains 11 residues. CDR3 loop: CASSRDFEQFF. DNA of the CDR3: TGTGCCAGCAGCCGGGACTTTGAGCAGTTCTTC. The full variable domain, in which reference TRBV2 and TRBJ2-1 provide the parts outside the CDR3, is EPEVTQTPSHQVTQMGQEVILRCVPISNHLYFYWYRQILGQKVEFLVSFYNNEISEKSEIFDDQFSVERPDGSNFTLKIRSTKLEDSAMYFCASSRDFEQFFGPGTRLTVL.

The chain joins TRBV5-1 to TRBJ2-3; D unresolved. Germline assignment: CDR1 SGHRS and CDR2 YFSETQ. Trimming removed 3 bases from V and 6 bases from J, with 5 bases in between. The CDR3 consists of 11 residues. CDR3 residues: CASSWADTQYF. DNA for the CDR3: TGCGCCAGCAGCTGGGCGGATACGCAGTATTTT.

The chain uses TRBV21-1 and TRBJ2-1; the DNA was not used to check the table's D call, TRBD2. TRBV21-1 is marked as a pseudogene. The CDR3 contains 22 residues. The CDR3 reads CASSKRGGAKCKAGGGYNEQFF. CDR3 bases: TGTGCCAGCAGCAAAAGGGGAGGGGCAAAATGTAAGGCGGGAGGGGGCTACAATGAGCAGTTCTTC.

This clone appeared a single time. The rearrangement links TRBV30 to TRBJ1-2; 7 bases map to TRBD1. This CDR3 has 12 amino acids. V lost 8 bases and J lost 5; bases outside the gene matches: 8. Germline CDR1 reads GTSNPN; CDR2 reads SVGIG (reference sequence). The CDR3 nucleotides are TGTGCCGGTCCTGGGACAGAGTATGGCTACACCTTC. Translated: CAGPGTEYGYTF.

J is TRBJ2-1 and V is TRBV7-6; 8 bases map to TRBD2. Germline CDR1 is SGHVS and CDR2 is FNYEAQ. V lost 0 bases, J lost 9 bases, and 1 base stayed unmatched. The CDR3 has 13 amino acids. This CDR3 is CASSLAGGAEQFF. CDR3 sequence (DNA): TGTGCCAGCAGCTTAGCCGGGGGGGCTGAGCAGTTCTTC.

CDR3 coding DNA: TGTGCCATCGGAGGTAGGGGCAATCAGCCCCAGCATTTT. Residues: CAIGGRGNQPQHF. V is TRBV10-3 and J is TRBJ1-5; D call uncertain. The CDR3 has 13 amino acids. Trimming removed 8 bases from V and 2 bases from J, with 10 bases in between. Per germline, CDR1 ENHRY and CDR2 SYGVKD.

This clone was counted a single time. The CDR3: CASSLEGLVRVGELFF. CDR3 coding DNA: TGTGCCAGCAGCTTAGAGGGACTAGTAAGGGTCGGGGAGCTGTTTTTT. The chain combines TRBV7-8 with TRBJ2-2, with 8 bases that match TRBD2. The CDR3 loop spans 16 amino acids. Trimming removed 1 base from V and 7 bases from J; junction bases left unmatched: 8. The V gene's germline CDR1 is SGHVS and CDR2 FQNEAQ.